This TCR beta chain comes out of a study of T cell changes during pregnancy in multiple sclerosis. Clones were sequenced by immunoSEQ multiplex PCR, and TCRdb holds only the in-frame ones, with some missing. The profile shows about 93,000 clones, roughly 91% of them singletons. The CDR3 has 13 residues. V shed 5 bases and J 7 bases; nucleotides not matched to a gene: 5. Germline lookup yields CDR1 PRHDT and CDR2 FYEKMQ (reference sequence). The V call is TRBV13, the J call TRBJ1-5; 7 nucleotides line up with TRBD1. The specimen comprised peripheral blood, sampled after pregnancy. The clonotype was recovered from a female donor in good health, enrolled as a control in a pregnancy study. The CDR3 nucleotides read TGTGCCAGCAGCCTGAACAGGGGCCAGCCCCAGCATTTT. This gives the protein CASSLNRGQPQHF.